This T cell receptor beta chain was captured by sequencing in a study of blood T cell repertoires in COVID-19. Study as a whole: There were acute and convalescent COVID-19 samples, and they came from the United States, Italy and Spain. T cells, B-cell-depleted T cells, or PBMCs supplied cDNA or gDNA.

Original methodology: Counts of nucleated cells, estimated from reference gene primer amplification, were obtained. The protocol was immunoSEQ multiplex PCR, while the TCRdb copy is restricted to in-frame clones and leaves out a portion. Clone size and the V and J calls come from that table; the DNA yielded D and trimming. Here the sample spans about 50,000 clones, 84% being singletons. Germline CDR1 SGHNT, CDR2 YENEEA. Losses at the gene ends were 5 bases for V and 3 bases for J; bases not matched to a gene: 4. The CDR3 contains 14 residues. The V and J genes are TRBV11-3 and TRBJ2-5; 9 bases match TRBD1. The sample was peripheral blood. This TCR derives from a man aged 60 to 69 with acute or convalescent COVID-19. DNA for the CDR3: TGTGCCAGCAGCGCCCGGACAGGGGAAGAGACCCAGTACTTC. This translates into CASSARTGEETQYF.